The 5 T cell receptor beta chains below come from one sample, sequenced in a study of blood T cell repertoires in COVID-19 (dated by TCRdb to 2019 to 2021). The library was generated by the immunoSEQ multiplex PCR assay. The table was pulled from immuneACCESS by TCRdb, which kept in-frame rearrangements only. Such tables lose some clones; where checked, under half of the loss comes from unresolved V genes, and the rest has no known cause. The sample includes some 270,000 clones, with 86% observed a single time. The ten largest make up approximately 6% of the sample. What was sequenced was peripheral blood. Receptors originate from an elderly woman with COVID-19, enrolled during active disease.

Regarding this clone: This CDR3 is also generated by other DNA sequences in the sample. V is TRBV28 and J is TRBJ1-1; D not certain. The germline V and J ends were trimmed by 5 bases and 3 bases, with 7 bases remaining between them. Germline V gene data show CDR1 as MDHEN and CDR2 as SYDVKM. The CDR3 runs to 12 residues. CDR3 coding DNA: TGTGCCAGCAGTCTACCCCACACTGAAGCTTTCTTT. It codes for CASSLPHTEAFF.

The chain employs TRBV19 and TRBJ2-1, with 8 nucleotides matching TRBD2. Germline assignment: CDR1 LNHDA and CDR2 SQIVND (reference sequence). CDR3 length: 13 residues. Losses at the gene ends were 6 bases for V and 10 bases for J; bases not matched to a gene: 8. CDR3 nucleotide sequence: TGTGCCAGTAGGAACGGGGGGGCGGGAGAGCAGTTCTTC. This encodes CASRNGGAGEQFF.

The J gene is TRBJ1-2, the V gene TRBV5-1; 9 positions match TRBD1. The CDR3 sequence is 15 residues long. V gave up 3 bases and J gave up 7 bases; unmatched junction bases: 10. CDR1 is SGHRS and CDR2 is YFSETQ in the germline V gene. CDR3 protein: CASSSNPTGGSGYTF. CDR3 sequence (DNA): TGCGCCAGCAGCTCAAACCCCACAGGGGGCTCTGGCTACACCTTC.

The chain combines TRBV28 with TRBJ2-5; D uncertain. Germline CDR1 reads MDHEN; CDR2 reads SYDVKM. The length of the CDR3 is 11 residues. Trimming left V 3 bases short and J 5 bases short, with 4 bases between. This chain's CDR3 is CASSFLETQYF. CDR3 nucleotide sequence: TGTGCCAGCAGTTTTCTCGAGACCCAGTACTTC. The whole variable domain, remainder taken from reference TRBV28 and TRBJ2-5, is DVKVTQSSRYLVKRTGEKVFLECVQDMDHENMFWYRQDPGLGLRLIYFSYDVKMKEKGDIPEGYSVSREKKERFSLILESASTNQTSMYLCASSFLETQYFGPGTRLLVL.

The chain recombines TRBV5-4 with TRBJ2-3, with TRBD2 matching over 8 bases. V shed 3 bases, J shed 3 bases, and the junction held 6 bases outside the gene matches. This CDR3 contains 15 residues. CDR1 and CDR2 from the germline V gene are SGHNT and YYREEE (reference sequence). CDR3 nucleotides: TGTGCCAGCAGCTCGGATGGCGGGGGGACAGATACGCAGTATTTT. It yields the protein CASSSDGGGTDTQYF.